This T cell receptor beta chain was retrieved from a study of blood T cells in healthy people across ages. Study background: Template switching recovered approximately one barcoded beta molecule for every two T cells.

A J-beta primer mix and a sample-barcoded 5' primer were used in a second PCR of roughly 6 to 12 cycles. TCRdb re-called the 5' RACE reads with MiXCR, one entry per CDR3 protein. The sample carries over 1,300,000 distinct CDR3 sequences, around 59% recorded once. Broader study findings: Any changes in expanded clonotypes were possibly confounded, as donor CMV status remained unknown. Donors of long life had a larger count of naive CD4+ cells and greater diversity than aged donors. Naive T cell percentage by flow cytometry tracked strongly with beta diversity.

Per germline, CDR1 ENHRY and CDR2 SYGVKD. V dropped 10 bases and J dropped 2 bases, with 17 bases sitting between them. The CDR3 spans 14 residues. A word on this clonotype: The antigen is unknown.

The sample was blood. This TCR was recovered from a man younger than 30 in good health. J is TRBJ2-5 and V is TRBV10-3; D is perhaps TRBD1 (6 bases). CDR3 sequence (DNA): TGTGCCACCTTACCTTCGGACAGTCAAGAGACCCAGTACTTC. It specifies CATLPSDSQETQYF.